These T cell receptor beta chains were read from a single sample in a study of blood T cell repertoires in COVID-19. Sequencing was performed with immunoSEQ multiplex PCR; in TCRdb, only in-frame clones are kept and a portion is missing. Among 14,000 to 15,000 clones, about 90% were seen once, and the ten largest hold roughly 17%. Sequencing was carried out using peripheral blood. The receptors were sampled from a human donor in a cohort sampled during active COVID-19. CDR3s leave out the opening cysteine and the closing phenylalanine or tryptophan. The listing skips clone size in some rows; elsewhere it reads once, few, many or a size class.

V gene: TRBV5-1
clone size: NA
CDR3 length: 11
CDR3 protein: ASSPGQNYGYT

V gene: TRBV19
clone size: NA
CDR3 length: 11
CDR3 protein: ASKWGLEEKLF

V gene: TRBV21-1
clone size: NA
CDR3 length: 13
CDR3 protein: ASSKTQGRDEKLF

V gene: TRBV20-1
clone size: NA
CDR3 length: 13
CDR3 protein: SASGLAASTDTQY

V gene: TRBV5-5
clone size: NA
CDR3 length: 12
CDR3 protein: ASSDQQRNYGYT

V gene: TRBV6-5
clone size: NA
CDR3 length: 13
CDR3 protein: ASSRYAGANNEQF

V gene: TRBV9
clone size: NA
CDR3 length: 10
CDR3 protein: ASSATNTEAF

V gene: TRBV18
clone size: NA
CDR3 length: 14
CDR3 protein: ASSPNTRAADTEAF

V gene: TRBV24-1
clone size: NA
CDR3 length: 13
CDR3 protein: ATSDRRGGQETQY

V gene: TRBV6-4
clone size: once
CDR3 length: 10
CDR3 protein: ASRMTEKTQY

V gene: TRBV29-1
clone size: NA
CDR3 length: 11
CDR3 protein: SVPQGVWYEQF

V gene: TRBV29-1
clone size: once
CDR3 length: 12
CDR3 protein: SVGRMGTGREAF

V gene: TRBV6-5
clone size: NA
CDR3 length: 13
CDR3 protein: ASSTRDRVGEKLF

V gene: TRBV6-5
clone size: NA
CDR3 length: 12
CDR3 protein: ASSYAGGETEAF

V gene: TRBV7-2
clone size: NA
CDR3 length: 11
CDR3 protein: ASSTSSYNEQF

V gene: TRBV3-1/TRBV3-2
clone size: NA
CDR3 length: 14
CDR3 protein: ASSQDGASGADTQY

V gene: TRBV9
clone size: NA
CDR3 length: 12
CDR3 protein: ASSVAGGGYEQY

V gene: TRBV21-1
clone size: NA
CDR3 length: 13
CDR3 protein: ASSKGKGHGTEAF